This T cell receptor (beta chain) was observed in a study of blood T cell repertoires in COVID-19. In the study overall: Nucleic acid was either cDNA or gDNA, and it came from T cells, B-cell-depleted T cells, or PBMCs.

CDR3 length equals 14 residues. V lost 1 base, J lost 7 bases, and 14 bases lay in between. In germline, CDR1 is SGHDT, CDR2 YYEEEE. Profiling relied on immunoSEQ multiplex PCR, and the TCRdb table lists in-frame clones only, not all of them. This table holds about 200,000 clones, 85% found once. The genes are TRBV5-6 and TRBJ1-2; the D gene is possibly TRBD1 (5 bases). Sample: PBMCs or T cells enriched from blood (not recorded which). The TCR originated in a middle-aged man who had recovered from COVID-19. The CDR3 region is CASSLLAGRRGYTF. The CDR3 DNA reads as TGTGCCAGCAGCTTGCTTGCGGGGCGGCGTGGCTACACCTTC.